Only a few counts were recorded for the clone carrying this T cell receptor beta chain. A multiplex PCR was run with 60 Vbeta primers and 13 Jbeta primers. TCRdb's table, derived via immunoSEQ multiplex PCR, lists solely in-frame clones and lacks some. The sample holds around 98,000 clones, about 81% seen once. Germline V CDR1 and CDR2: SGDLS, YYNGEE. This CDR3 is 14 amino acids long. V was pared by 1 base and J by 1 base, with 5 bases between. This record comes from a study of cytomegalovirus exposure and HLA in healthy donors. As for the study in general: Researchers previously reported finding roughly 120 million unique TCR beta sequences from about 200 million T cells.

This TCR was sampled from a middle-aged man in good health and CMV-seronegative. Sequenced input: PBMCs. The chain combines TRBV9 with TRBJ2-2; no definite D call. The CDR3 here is CASSVWQNTGELFF. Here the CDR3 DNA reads TGTGCCAGCAGCGTATGGCAGAACACCGGGGAGCTGTTTTTT.